These 15 T cell receptor beta chains share one sample of origin, sequenced in a study of shared clonotypes between healthy human individuals (dated by TCRdb to 2018 to 2020). Receptor amplification or capture employed the immunoSEQ multiplex PCR assay. TCRdb holds this immuneACCESS table with in-frame rearrangements only. Some clones are missing; in checked studies, unresolved V genes explain under half, and the rest has no known cause. The sample profile shows around 700,000 clones; 60% to 75% of them were found once. Around 1.8% of the sample goes to the ten largest clones. Sequencing was done on a sample of memory CD4+ T cells sorted from blood. The cell subset or site label for this specimen denotes: CD45RA-negative fraction. The receptors were sampled from a woman in her thirties in good health.

This clone has only a few counts. The V call is TRBV28, the J call TRBJ1-1; no definite D call. CDR1 and CDR2 from the germline V gene are MDHEN and SYDVKM. There are 15 residues in the CDR3. CDR3 sequence reads: CVSEIRAGVNTEAFF. CDR3 DNA: TGTGTCTCAGAAATACGGGCCGGGGTGAACACTGAAGCTTTCTTT. Based on the CDR3 plus reference TRBV28 and TRBJ1-1, the full variable domain is DVKVTQSSRYLVKRTGEKVFLECVQDMDHENMFWYRQDPGLGLRLIYFSYDVKMKEKGDIPEGYSVSREKKERFSLILESASTNQTSMYLCVSEIRAGVNTEAFFGQGTRLTVV.

Only a few counts were recorded for this clone. The gene calls are TRBV5-1 and TRBJ2-3; D unclear. Germline V gives CDR1 SGHRS, CDR2 YFSETQ. This CDR3 spans 12 amino acids. V lost 0 bases and J lost 3, with 2 bases in between. The CDR3 reads CASSLETDTQYF. The DNA for the CDR3 is TGCGCCAGCAGCTTGGAGACAGATACGCAGTATTTT. The full variable domain, in which reference TRBV5-1 and TRBJ2-3 provide the parts outside the CDR3, is KAGVTQTPRYLIKTRGQQVTLSCSPISGHRSVSWYQQTPGQGLQFLFEYFSETQRNKGNFPGRFSGRQFSNSRSEMNVSTLELGDSALYLCASSLETDTQYFGPGTRLTVL.

The chain couples TRBV2 to TRBJ2-1; weak D call: TRBD2 (6 bases). Germline CDR1 and CDR2: SNHLY and FYNNEI. Deletions cut 7 bases from V and 7 bases from J, with 17 bases between. This CDR3 is 14 amino acids long. This CDR3 reads CASNMEYRENEQFF. The CDR3 nucleotides read TGTGCCAGCAACATGGAGTATCGGGAGAATGAGCAGTTCTTC.

V is TRBV5-6 and J is TRBJ2-2; D may match TRBD1 or TRBD2 (6 bases each). CDR1 and CDR2 (germline): SGHDT, YYEEEE. Between the trimmed V and J ends, which lost 0 bases and 7 bases, there was a span of 13 bases. The CDR3 consists of 15 residues. DNA of the CDR3: TGTGCCAGCAGCTTGGAGCCCGGGGGCGGCGGGGAGCTGTTTTTT. It translates to CASSLEPGGGGELFF. Filled out from reference TRBV5-6 and TRBJ2-2, the complete variable domain reads DAGVTQSPTHLIKTRGQQVTLRCSPKSGHDTVSWYQQALGQGPQFIFQYYEEEERQRGNFPDRFSGHQFPNYSSELNVNALLLGDSALYLCASSLEPGGGGELFFGEGSRLTVL.

This chain links TRBV7-6 with TRBJ1-3, with D unresolved. The CDR3 covers 14 residues. Germline CDR1 is SGHVS and CDR2 is FNYEAQ. V gave up 3 bases and J gave up 3 bases, with 9 bases separating them. The CDR3 DNA reads TGTGCCAGCAGCTTCGGAGGGAATGGAAACACCATATATTTT. Translated: CASSFGGNGNTIYF.

This clone was seen a handful of times. Other DNA sequences from this sample encode an identical CDR3 as well. This chain joins TRBV19 and TRBJ2-3; either TRBD1 or TRBD2 may fit D (5 bases each). This CDR3 is 13 amino acids long. In germline, CDR1 is LNHDA, CDR2 SQIVND (reference sequence). V was shortened by 1 base and J by 3 bases, with 5 bases between the two germline ends. CDR3 sequence: CASSIGGTDTQYF. DNA of the CDR3: TGTGCCAGTAGTATAGGGGGGACAGATACGCAGTATTTT.

This clone was seen just once. The chain recombines TRBV7-9 with TRBJ1-2; unclear D gene. V dropped 1 base and J dropped 6 bases, with 15 bases sitting between them. The CDR3 loop spans 15 amino acids. Per the germline V gene, CDR1 is SEHNR and CDR2 is FQNEAQ (reference sequence). The CDR3 region has the DNA TGTGCCAGCAGCTTAGAGCGTTTAGGGAGGAATGGCTACACCTTC. This gives the protein CASSLERLGRNGYTF.

This sequence joins TRBV5-1 and TRBJ2-4; TRBD2 matches 8 bases. V was clipped by 6 bases and J by 7 bases; unmatched bases: 9. Germline CDR1 and CDR2: SGHRS and YFSETQ. The CDR3 is 14 residues long. The CDR3 DNA follows: TGCGCCAGCACGGGCAGCGGGAGTAGCAACATTCAGTACTTC. It encodes CASTGSGSSNIQYF.

This clone was counted between two and nine times. This chain connects TRBV5-1 to TRBJ2-7; D may be TRBD1 (6 bases). Trimming left V 5 bases short and J 3 bases short, with 21 bases between. The CDR3 has 16 residues. Germline loops: CDR1 SGHRS, CDR2 YFSETQ. CDR3 sequence reads: CASRYTLGTPFYEQYF. The CDR3 bases are TGCGCCAGCAGATATACACTAGGGACACCTTTCTACGAGCAGTACTTC.

DNA of the CDR3: TGCGCCAGCAGCCAGGCTTCCAGAGACACAGATACGCAGTATTTT. Translated, it gives CASSQASRDTDTQYF. The rearrangement links TRBV4-1 to TRBJ2-3; D ambiguous. CDR1 is MGHRA, CDR2 YSYEKL, per germline. CDR3 length equals 15 residues. V gave up 3 bases and J gave up 2 bases, with 12 bases separating them.

The genes are TRBV28 and TRBJ1-2; D remains unclear. Germline assignment: CDR1 MDHEN and CDR2 SYDVKM. V dropped 3 bases and J dropped 4 bases, with 9 bases sitting between them. The CDR3 runs 13 residues. The chain's CDR3 is CASSFQGSYGYTF. The CDR3 coding sequence is TGTGCCAGCAGTTTCCAAGGTAGCTATGGCTACACCTTC.

The chain employs TRBV6-5 and TRBJ2-5; D perhaps matches TRBD2 (5 bases). CDR1 is MNHEY, CDR2 SVGAGI, per germline. Trimming stripped 2 bases from V and 0 bases from J, with 10 bases between. The CDR3 totals 15 residues. DNA of the CDR3: TGTGCCAGCAGTTACCAGCGGATACACCAAGAGACCCAGTACTTC. Its translation is CASSYQRIHQETQYF.

V and J are TRBV9 and TRBJ2-2; 9 nucleotides match TRBD1. The CDR3 is made up of 15 amino acids. The V gene end was trimmed by 3 bases and the J gene end by 7 bases; junction bases not matched to a gene: 7. Germline values: CDR1 SGDLS, CDR2 YYNGEE. CDR3 in DNA: TGTGCCAGCAGCGCTCACAGGGGGCGGATCGGGGAGCTGTTTTTT. Amino acids: CASSAHRGRIGELFF.

This clone appeared a single time. This chain uses TRBV18 with TRBJ2-1; TRBD1 matches 7 bases. Germline CDR1 reads KGHSH; CDR2 reads LQKENI. V shed 1 base and J 5 bases; nucleotides not matched to a gene: 2. The CDR3 contains 14 residues. The DNA of the CDR3 is TGTGCCAGCTCACCACAGGGGGCCCACAATGAGCAGTTCTTC. It translates to CASSPQGAHNEQFF.

CDR3 in amino acids: CASSPPGLNFTDTQYF. The CDR3 DNA is TGTGCCAGCAGCCCGCCCGGACTTAATTTCACAGATACGCAGTATTTT. This chain uses TRBV13 with TRBJ2-3, with D perhaps TRBD2 (5 bases). The germline gives CDR1 PRHDT, CDR2 FYEKMQ (reference sequence). V was trimmed by 5 bases and J by 2 bases, leaving 17 bases between them. The CDR3 spans 16 residues.